The text below deals with one T cell receptor beta chain. The data were obtained in a study of hypomethylating agent response in myelodysplastic syndrome. The assay was immunoSEQ multiplex PCR, and TCRdb's table has in-frame clones only and misses some. The repertoire has 6,000 to 8,000 clones, around 80% of them found once; the top ten carry around a quarter. The CDR3 runs 13 residues. V lost 5 bases and J lost 8, with 12 bases in between. V gene TRBV23-1 combines with J gene TRBJ1-4, with D possibly being TRBD1 (5 bases). TRBV23-1 is known as an ORF, though its function is uncertain. The TCR comes from a human donor with myelodysplastic syndrome. Material: bone marrow, obtained before or after starting hypomethylating agent treatment for myelodysplastic syndrome (not recorded which). CDR3: CASSTPGREKLFF. CDR3 sequence (DNA): TGCGCCAGCAGTACGCCGGGACGGGAAAAACTGTTTTTT.